The 18 T cell receptor beta chains in this list originate from one sample, sequenced in a study of T cells in Graves' hyperthyroidism and ophthalmopathy. Amplified regions were TCR beta CDR3 sequences from RNA transcripts. The HTBI set primed first-round TCR CDR3 RT-PCR. Each CDR3 protein is one row after TCRdb ran MiXCR on the multiplex PCR reads. The sample includes 700,000 to 950,000 distinct CDR3 sequences, around a third seen only once; the top ten take 30% to 40%. The sample consisted of blood. These receptors came from a woman between 40 and 50 years old with Graves' hyperthyroidism.

This clonotype was seen ten or more times. The chain combines TRBV5-6 with TRBJ2-7; no firm D call. CDR1 SGHDT and CDR2 YYEEEE come from the germline V gene. V lost 0 bases and J 5 bases, leaving 12 bases between the germline ends. The CDR3 is made up of 14 amino acids. The CDR3 spells CASSLVLDANEQYF. The CDR3, as DNA: TGTGCCAGCAGCTTGGTACTCGACGCGAACGAGCAGTACTTC.

This clonotype was seen at least ten times. V and J are TRBV15 and TRBJ2-1; D gene uncertain. V was cut by 7 bases and J by 0 bases, with 13 bases left in between. The CDR3 spans 15 residues. CDR1 and CDR2 from the germline V gene are LNHNV and YYDKDF (reference sequence). The CDR3 bases are TGTGCCACCAAACCAGGCAGAAGCTCCTACAATGAGCAGTTCTTC. Its translation is CATKPGRSSYNEQFF.

The genes are TRBV4-1 and TRBJ1-1, with D perhaps matching TRBD1 (6 bases). CDR1 MGHRA and CDR2 YSYEKL come from the germline V gene. V was shortened by 6 bases and J by 0 bases, with 11 bases between the two germline ends. The CDR3 runs 14 residues. CDR3 coding DNA: TGCGCCAGCAGATGGGGGGACATGAACACTGAAGCTTTCTTT. It specifies CASRWGDMNTEAFF.

The chain links TRBV28 to TRBJ1-1; a weak D match, TRBD1 (6 bases). The CDR3 spans 15 residues. Per germline, CDR1 MDHEN and CDR2 SYDVKM. Trimming removed 5 bases at V and 0 bases at J, with 13 bases between. The DNA of the CDR3 is TGTGCCAGCAGTGCCCAGGGGATCATGAACACTGAAGCTTTCTTT. It codes for CASSAQGIMNTEAFF. The full variable domain, with the rest looked up from reference TRBV28 and TRBJ1-1, is DVKVTQSSRYLVKRTGEKVFLECVQDMDHENMFWYRQDPGLGLRLIYFSYDVKMKEKGDIPEGYSVSREKKERFSLILESASTNQTSMYLCASSAQGIMNTEAFFGQGTRLTVV.

This clonotype came up a few times. This chain connects TRBV6-5 to TRBJ2-7, with D maybe TRBD1 (5 bases). V was trimmed by 6 bases and J by 0 bases, leaving 15 bases between them. The V gene's germline CDR1 is MNHEY and CDR2 SVGAGI. The CDR3 loop spans 15 amino acids. CDR3 DNA: TGTGCCAGCAGAGCCAAAAGGGGCCTCTCCTACGAGCAGTACTTC. Its translation is CASRAKRGLSYEQYF.

This clonotype was found a few times. The V call is TRBV7-3, the J call TRBJ2-2; D call uncertain. The CDR3 has 15 residues. V lost 3 bases and J 5 bases, leaving 13 bases between the germline ends. Germline CDR1 reads SGHTA; CDR2 reads FQGTGA. For the CDR3, the DNA is TGTGCCAGCAGCTTCACGGGCCTTGAGACCGGGGAGCTGTTTTTT. This translates into CASSFTGLETGELFF.

This clonotype has ten or more counts. The gene calls are TRBV15 and TRBJ1-3, with 10 bases lining up with TRBD1. The CDR3 covers 18 residues. Germline-derived CDR1 and CDR2 are LNHNV and YYDKDF (reference sequence). Trimming at V came to 0 bases and at J to 3 bases, leaving 8 bases not matched to a gene. CDR3 nucleotides: TGTGCCACCAGCAGAGATCTTTCGGGACAGGGGTATGGAAACACCATATATTTT. Translating gives CATSRDLSGQGYGNTIYF.

The CDR3 region is CASSNPAMSNQPQHF. DNA of the CDR3: TGCGCCAGCAGTAACCCAGCTATGAGCAATCAGCCCCAGCATTTT. V gene TRBV10-2 combines with J gene TRBJ1-5, with D unclear. V was pared by 5 bases and J by 1 base, with 12 bases between. The CDR3 sequence is 15 residues long. Germline CDR1 is WSHSY and CDR2 is SAAADI.

The chain joins TRBV12-3 or TRBV12-4 to TRBJ1-2, with 7 bases aligning to TRBD1. This CDR3 has 15 residues. V gave up 6 bases and J gave up 4 bases; unmatched junction bases: 11. The CDR3 protein is CASSPRGTAVYGYTF. The CDR3 DNA reads as TGTGCCAGCAGCCCAAGAGGGACAGCGGTCTATGGCTACACCTTC.

This rearrangement joins TRBV12-3 or TRBV12-4 to TRBJ1-1; a weak D match, TRBD1 (5 bases). CDR3 length equals 15 residues. V lost 2 bases, J lost 4 bases, and 14 bases lay in between. CDR3 bases: TGTGCCAGCAGTTTATATGACAGTACGGGCACTGAAGCTTTCTTT. Residues: CASSLYDSTGTEAFF.

In its sample, this clonotype was seen many times. The chain has TRBV10-3 and TRBJ1-1, with D possibly being TRBD1 (5 bases). The CDR3 spans 12 residues. The germline V gene encodes CDR1 ENHRY and CDR2 SYGVKD. V lost 10 bases to trimming and J lost 1 base, with 10 bases between them. The CDR3 loop reads CATREKNTEAFF. CDR3 sequence (DNA): TGTGCCACCAGGGAGAAGAACACTGAAGCTTTCTTT.

This clonotype appeared many times. The chain uses TRBV19 and TRBJ1-2; D is possibly TRBD1 (6 bases). This CDR3 is built from 14 residues. Germline assignment: CDR1 LNHDA and CDR2 SQIVND (reference sequence). V was shortened by 6 bases and J by 4 bases, with 15 bases between the two germline ends. The CDR3 sequence: CASSQNRAVYGYTF. The DNA for the CDR3 is TGTGCCAGTAGCCAGAACAGGGCGGTCTATGGCTACACCTTC.

The rearrangement uses TRBV6-5 and TRBJ2-2; 13 bases are shared with TRBD2. Losses at the gene ends were 6 bases for V and 7 bases for J; bases not matched to a gene: 5. The CDR3 loop spans 15 amino acids. Germline values: CDR1 MNHEY, CDR2 SVGAGI. In nucleotides, the CDR3 is TGTGCCAGCAGCCTATGGACTAGCGGGGGCGGGGAGCTGTTTTTT. Residues: CASSLWTSGGGELFF.

This clonotype was counted ten times or more. The rearrangement joins TRBV10-2 to TRBJ1-5, with a possible D match to TRBD1 (5 bases). The CDR3 is 13 amino acids. V was cut by 2 bases and J by 7 bases, with 9 bases left in between. Germline V lookup: CDR1 WSHSY, CDR2 SAAADI. CDR3 DNA: TGCGCCAGCAGTGAGGGGGGGTGGCAGCCCCAGCATTTT. This encodes CASSEGGWQPQHF.

This chain connects TRBV7-2 to TRBJ2-7, with 9 bases aligning to TRBD1. The germline CDR1 and CDR2 sequences are SGHTA and FQGNSA. V lost 5 bases and J lost 5; bases outside the gene matches: 13. CDR3 size: 16 residues. The CDR3 bases are TGTGCCAGCAGCCATCCCTCCGGGACAGGGCGCGACGAGCAGTACTTC. It yields the protein CASSHPSGTGRDEQYF.

The chain uses TRBV7-2 and TRBJ1-1; unclear D gene. Trimming removed 5 bases at V and 0 bases at J, with 7 bases between. Per germline, CDR1 SGHTA and CDR2 FQGNSA. The CDR3 has 13 amino acids. DNA for the CDR3: TGTGCCAGCAGCGGCTTCTTGAACACTGAAGCTTTCTTT. It is translated as CASSGFLNTEAFF.

This clonotype was seen a handful of times. The chain links TRBV5-1 to TRBJ2-7; 11 positions agree with TRBD2. Germline V CDR1 and CDR2: SGHRS, YFSETQ. CDR3 length: 15 amino acids. Germline trimming cut 5 bases from V and 1 base from J; bases unmatched to any gene: 5. The CDR3 nucleotides are TGCGCCAGCAGGCCCCCTAGCGGGGGGTCCTACGAGCAGTACTTC. It codes for CASRPPSGGSYEQYF.

This chain links TRBV24-1 with TRBJ2-7, with 9 bases aligning to TRBD1. The V gene end was trimmed by 3 bases and the J gene end by 9 bases; junction bases not matched to a gene: 2. This CDR3 is built from 12 residues. Germline V gives CDR1 KGHDR, CDR2 SFDVKD. The CDR3 nucleotides are TGTGCCACCAGTGATCCGGACAGGGGGCAGTACTTC. Translating gives CATSDPDRGQYF.